This T cell receptor beta chain was obtained from a study of cytomegalovirus exposure and HLA in healthy donors. Primers included in the PCR were 60 Vbeta and 13 Jbeta primers. Per the original data handling: Some 80 million unique TCR beta chains, roughly 11 million shared, were counted in a later analysis. Clones were sequenced by immunoSEQ multiplex PCR, and TCRdb holds only the in-frame ones, with some missing. The V and J calls and clone size were taken over from that table, and D and trimming were inferred from the DNA. Found here are some 120,000 clones, 65% to 80% of them singletons; the top ten hold over 9.5%. Germline-derived CDR1 and CDR2 are SGHTA and FQGNSA. Trimming cost V 1 base and J 5 bases; bases outside gene matches: 13. The CDR3 runs to 17 residues.

J is TRBJ1-1 and V is TRBV7-2, with 7 bases aligning to TRBD1. The TCR was taken from a man in his forties in good health and CMV-seropositive. Sample: PBMCs. CDR3 protein: CASSLEVGGGFGTEAFF. The CDR3 DNA is TGTGCCAGCAGCTTAGAAGTAGGGGGCGGATTTGGAACTGAAGCTTTCTTT.